This TCR beta chain was retrieved from a study of blood T cell repertoires in COVID-19. Germline CDR1 reads SGHDT; CDR2 reads YYEEEE. V lost 1 base, J lost 11 bases, and 9 bases lay in between. This CDR3 is built from 12 residues. Method: immunoSEQ multiplex PCR; TCRdb's copy keeps in-frame clones and lacks some. The table shows 150,000 to 200,000 clones, with under 90% occurring only once. The V gene is TRBV5-6, the J gene TRBJ1-4, with D perhaps TRBD1 (6 bases). The sequence derives from an elderly woman with acute or convalescent COVID-19. Sequenced: peripheral blood. This CDR3 is CASSLYQGKLFF. CDR3 bases: TGTGCCAGCAGCTTGTACCAGGGGAAACTGTTTTTT.